This T cell receptor beta chain was documented in a study of T cell changes during pregnancy in multiple sclerosis. Sequenced by immunoSEQ multiplex PCR; TCRdb stores in-frame clones only, minus some. Of over 100,000 clones listed, roughly 90% are singletons. Trimming cost V 1 base and J 1 base, with 10 bases left between them. This CDR3 is 15 amino acids long. Per germline, CDR1 ENHRY and CDR2 SYGVKD. The sequence derives from a female donor with multiple sclerosis, enrolled in a pregnancy study. The sequenced sample was peripheral blood, obtained in the third trimester of pregnancy. The chain couples TRBV10-3 to TRBJ1-2; no reliable D call. CDR3 residues: CAISEWPNDNYGYTF. CDR3 DNA: TGTGCCATCAGTGAGTGGCCGAACGATAACTATGGCTACACCTTC.